The entry that follows covers one T cell receptor beta chain sequence. Its antigen is undetermined. The sample belongs to a study of T cell repertoires in cytomegalovirus infection. Findings of the study overall: CMV carriers having the relevant HLA were flagged by cumulative public TCR beta family frequency. In two of eight donors, the top clonotype was HLA-C-restricted CMV-specific.

Per the germline V gene, CDR1 is SEHNR and CDR2 is FQNEAQ (reference sequence). Trimming took off 5 bases at V and 3 bases at J, with 16 bases between the two ends. This CDR3 is 15 amino acids long. Using its own MiXCR run on the reads, TCRdb lists one record per CDR3 protein. Of about 310,000 distinct CDR3 sequences listed, around a quarter are singletons. The receptor was derived from a human donor in good health (CMV status not recorded). Some clones in this sample may be carry-over from other donors' samples. This chain links TRBV7-9 with TRBJ1-1; no firm D call. The sequencing here drew on cultured PBMCs, taken from culture after CMV antigen stimulation. The CDR3 reads CASSPWGGRDTEAFF. Here the CDR3 DNA reads TGTGCCAGCAGCCCGTGGGGAGGGAGGGACACTGAAGCTTTCTTT.